This T cell receptor (beta chain) is from a study of T cells in Graves' hyperthyroidism and ophthalmopathy. Using RNA transcripts as the source, TCR beta CDR3 regions were amplified. With the HTBI primer set, the TCR CDR3 went through a first round of RT-PCR. TCRdb reprocessed the multiplex PCR reads via MiXCR and lists one record per CDR3 protein. Among roughly 280,000 distinct CDR3 sequences listed, approximately 17% were seen once. This clonotype was found a few times. The sample consisted of blood. This TCR came from a woman aged 60-70 years with Graves' ophthalmopathy.

The CDR3 nucleotides are TGTGCCAGCAGCCCCAATTCACTAGCGGGAGGCAATGAGCAGTTCTTC. Translation gives CASSPNSLAGGNEQFF. V is TRBV7-3 and J is TRBJ2-1; 12 bases line up with TRBD2. The V gene end was trimmed by 5 bases and the J gene end by 6 bases; junction bases not matched to a gene: 8. The CDR3 has 16 residues. Germline CDR1 and CDR2: SGHTA and FQGTGA.